What follows are 27 T cell receptor beta chains derived from one specimen sequenced in a study of regulatory T cells in long-lasting Graves disease. Time point described: persistent/refractory GD, antithyroid drugs over 5 years with positive TRAb. RNA from PBMCs was the source of the TCR library. Researchers made TCR beta libraries by using iRepertoire HTBI primers and running Arm-PCR on CDR3 regions. TCRdb re-called the multiplex PCR reads with MiXCR, one entry per CDR3 protein. The table lists roughly 430,000 distinct CDR3 sequences, around 20% of them singletons. The sample in question was peripheral blood mononuclear cells (PBMCs), obtained when the disease was refractory, from a patient treated with antithyroid drugs. These receptors were collected from a female donor with Graves disease.

This clonotype was recorded once. The chain couples TRBV5-1 to TRBJ1-6, with TRBD1 matching over 8 bases. V lost 0 bases, J lost 9 bases, and 8 bases stayed unmatched. The CDR3 totals 16 residues. From germline, CDR1 is SGHRS and CDR2 YFSETQ. The CDR3 nucleotides read TGCGCCAGCAGCTTGGCCTCGGACAGGGTCGCTTCACCCCTCCACTTT. Protein product: CASSLASDRVASPLHF.

With respect to this clonotype: A much bigger clone sits one base away, suggesting this may be a read error. The chain carries TRBV28 and TRBJ2-7, with a tentative D call TRBD1 (6 bases). The V end was cut by 4 bases, the J end by 0 bases, with 19 bases between. CDR1 MDHEN and CDR2 SYDVKM come from the germline V gene. The CDR3 is 17 residues long. CDR3 DNA: TGTGCCAGCAGTTCCCTTCCAGACAGGACCCCCTCCTACGAGCAGTACTTC. Translating it yields CASSSLPDRTPSYEQYF.

This clonotype was counted only a few times. V is TRBV2 and J is TRBJ2-1; TRBD2 is a possible D gene (7 bases). V was shortened by 4 bases and J by 10 bases, with 17 bases between the two germline ends. Germline V gives CDR1 SNHLY, CDR2 FYNNEI. This CDR3 is 14 amino acids long. The CDR3 DNA reads TGTGCCAGCAGTGTAGCGGGCCTGACAGGCGAGCAGTTCTTC. Encoded protein: CASSVAGLTGEQFF.

CDR3 sequence reads: CATLGTSGRGTDTQYF. Written as DNA, the CDR3 is TGTGCCACCTTAGGGACTAGCGGGAGGGGCACAGATACGCAGTATTTT. The chain links TRBV28 to TRBJ2-3, with 16 bases fitting TRBD2. From germline, CDR1 is MDHEN and CDR2 SYDVKM. Trimming removed 10 bases from V and 1 base from J; junction bases left unmatched: 5. CDR3 length: 16 amino acids.

The sample holds a few counts of this clonotype. The V and J genes are TRBV7-2 and TRBJ2-5; D gene unclear. The end of the DNA fits TRBJ2-7 better, so the J call may be wrong. The CDR3 runs to 15 residues. The V gene's germline CDR1 is SGHTA and CDR2 FQGNSA. The DNA of the CDR3 is TGTGCCAGCAGCCAACGACGGCGGCGGCTCTACGAGCAGTACTTC. It encodes CASSQRRRRLYEQYF.

This clonotype was seen repeatedly, ten times or more. This CDR3 reads CASSSPADRYYGYTF. CDR3 coding DNA: TGTGCCAGCAGTTCCCCGGCCGACAGGTACTATGGCTACACCTTC. This chain connects TRBV28 to TRBJ1-2; the D gene is possibly TRBD1 (6 bases). CDR1 is MDHEN, CDR2 SYDVKM, per germline. The CDR3 runs to 15 residues. Between the trimmed V and J ends, which lost 4 bases and 3 bases, there was a span of 15 bases.

This clonotype has just a few counts. The rearrangement joins TRBV20-1 to TRBJ2-7, with 7 positions matching TRBD1. CDR3 size: 15 residues. Germline trimming cut 0 bases from V and 0 bases from J; bases unmatched to any gene: 5. CDR1 is DFQATT and CDR2 is SNEGSKA in the germline V gene (reference sequence). In DNA, the CDR3 is TGCAGTGCTAGAGACCCGGACAGGAGCTCCTACGAGCAGTACTTC. Its translation is CSARDPDRSSYEQYF.

This clonotype was found a few times. CDR3 sequence: CASSTGGGSSGANVLTF. As DNA, the CDR3 is TGTGCCAGCAGCACCGGGGGGGGGAGCTCTGGGGCCAACGTCCTGACTTTC. This rearrangement joins TRBV3-1 to TRBJ2-6; TRBD2 matches 8 bases. The V segment lost 5 bases and the J segment 0 bases; nucleotides outside the gene matches: 6. The CDR3 runs 17 residues. CDR1 and CDR2 (germline): LGHDT, YNNKEL (reference sequence).

This clonotype has a count of ten or more. The V and J genes are TRBV28 and TRBJ2-7; no definite D call. The ends were cut back, 2 bases at V and 3 bases at J, with 8 bases in the middle. This CDR3 is built from 13 residues. Germline V gene data show CDR1 as MDHEN and CDR2 as SYDVKM. The CDR3 DNA sequence: TGTGCCAGCAGTTTAGGTAACCGCTACGAGCAGTACTTC. Translating gives CASSLGNRYEQYF. Variable domain in full (rest from reference TRBV28 and TRBJ2-7): DVKVTQSSRYLVKRTGEKVFLECVQDMDHENMFWYRQDPGLGLRLIYFSYDVKMKEKGDIPEGYSVSREKKERFSLILESASTNQTSMYLCASSLGNRYEQYFGPGTRLTVT.

The chain has TRBV7-9 and TRBJ1-6, with 7 bases that match TRBD1. The CDR3 is 17 residues long. The germline V gene encodes CDR1 SEHNR and CDR2 FQNEAQ (reference sequence). Trimming at V came to 5 bases and at J to 6 bases, leaving 13 bases not matched to a gene. CDR3 nucleotide sequence: TGTGCCAGCAGCAGAGATGGGGCAGGGGGTACTAATTCACCCCTCCACTTT. This translates into CASSRDGAGGTNSPLHF.

Remarks on this clonotype: This may come from a read error, since a much larger clone is one base off. The rearrangement joins TRBV20-1 to TRBJ2-7, with D unresolved. The CDR3 totals 11 residues. Germline-derived CDR1 and CDR2 are DFQATT and SNEGSKA (reference sequence). The V gene lost 0 bases and the J gene lost 4 bases, with 4 bases spanning the gap. This CDR3 reads CSARDAYEQYF. The CDR3, as DNA: TGCAGTGCTAGAGATGCGTACGAGCAGTACTTC.

This clonotype has just a few counts. This rearrangement joins TRBV28 to TRBJ2-3, with 8 bases lining up with TRBD1. The germline V gene has CDR1 MDHEN and CDR2 SYDVKM. The CDR3 consists of 15 residues. J gave up 3 bases and V 6 bases, and 8 bases lay outside the gene matches. The CDR3 loop reads CASSPQGARTDTQYF. For the CDR3, the DNA is TGTGCCAGCAGCCCCCAGGGGGCAAGAACAGATACGCAGTATTTT.

This clonotype was seen at least ten times. The chain joins TRBV20-1 to TRBJ2-7; maybe TRBD1 (5 bases). Trimming left V 1 base short and J 3 bases short, with 16 bases between. The length of the CDR3 is 15 residues. Germline CDR1 reads DFQATT; CDR2 reads SNEGSKA (reference sequence). CDR3 region: CSARGTGTIVYEQYF. CDR3 DNA sequence: TGCAGTGCTAGAGGTACAGGTACAATCGTCTACGAGCAGTACTTC.

This clonotype was picked up a small number of times. The gene calls are TRBV6-1 and TRBJ2-2, with D possibly TRBD1 on 5 matching bases. Germline CDR1 is MNHNS and CDR2 is SASEGT. This CDR3 is built from 14 residues. V was pared by 7 bases and J by 5 bases, with 14 bases between. This chain's CDR3 is CASNPGLVTGELFF. The CDR3 DNA sequence: TGTGCCAGCAATCCAGGGCTGGTTACCGGGGAGCTGTTTTTT.

This clonotype has at least ten counts. The genes are TRBV29-1 and TRBJ2-5; D uncertain. The CDR3 runs to 12 residues. V lost 0 bases and J lost 4, with 6 bases in between. The germline V gene encodes CDR1 SQVTM and CDR2 ANQGSEA. The CDR3 is CSVEDWGETQYF. DNA of the CDR3: TGCAGCGTTGAAGATTGGGGAGAGACCCAGTACTTC.

Notes on this clonotype: The missing conserved phenylalanine or tryptophan at the end of this CDR3 makes a read error likely. The DNA of the CDR3 is TGTGCCAGCAGTCCCGGGACGCAGCAAGAGACCCAGTACCTC. Amino acids: CASSPGTQQETQYL. The chain recombines TRBV27 with TRBJ2-5, with D possibly called TRBD1 or TRBD2 (5 bases each). CDR1 MNHEY and CDR2 SMNVEV come from the germline V gene (reference sequence). Trimming stripped 5 bases from V and 2 bases from J, with 12 bases between. This CDR3 is 14 amino acids long.

As regards this clonotype: This sequence may be a read error, since a much larger clone differs from it by one base. The chain employs TRBV13 and TRBJ1-1, with D possibly matching TRBD1 (5 bases). Germline CDR1 is PRHDT and CDR2 is FYEKMQ (reference sequence). This CDR3 has 15 residues. The DNA for the CDR3 is TGTGTCAGCAGCGCCCGGACAAAGAAGAACACTGAAGCTTTCTTT. Protein sequence: CVSSARTKKNTEAFF.

Many counts were recorded for this clonotype. This chain joins TRBV6-1 and TRBJ1-5; no clear D. This CDR3 region has 13 residues. V shed 7 bases and J shed 5 bases, with 12 bases lying between them. CDR1 is MNHNS and CDR2 is SASEGT in the germline V gene. This CDR3 is CASMETVDQPQHF. The CDR3 DNA reads TGTGCCAGCATGGAGACGGTAGATCAGCCCCAGCATTTT.

In its sample, this clonotype was seen a few times. The V call is TRBV15, the J call TRBJ2-5, with D possibly being TRBD1 (6 bases). The V and J ends lost 3 bases and 3 bases respectively, with 11 bases between them. Germline V gives CDR1 LNHNV, CDR2 YYDKDF (reference sequence). The CDR3 runs to 14 residues. Here the CDR3 reads CATSRGAVKETQYF. CDR3 DNA sequence: TGTGCCACCAGCAGGGGGGCGGTAAAAGAGACCCAGTACTTC.

This chain uses TRBV7-9 with TRBJ1-1, with 7 nucleotides matching TRBD1. Germline trimming cut 6 bases from V and 9 bases from J; bases unmatched to any gene: 13. Germline CDR1 reads SEHNR; CDR2 reads FQNEAQ (reference sequence). CDR3 length: 14 amino acids. The CDR3 loop reads CASSLPFGTEQAFF. DNA for the CDR3: TGTGCCAGCAGTTTACCCTTTGGGACAGAACAAGCTTTCTTT.

This clonotype occurred a few times. CDR3 DNA: TGTGCCAGCGACGGCACAGGGGTCCGCACAGATACGCAGTATTTT. Its translation is CASDGTGVRTDTQYF. V and J are TRBV28 and TRBJ2-3; TRBD1 aligns across 7 bases. From germline, CDR1 is MDHEN and CDR2 SYDVKM. V shed 8 bases and J 1 base; nucleotides not matched to a gene: 9. The CDR3 has 15 amino acids.

This clonotype was detected ten times or more. The chain joins TRBV7-8 to TRBJ2-5; D unclear. Germline V gene sequence: CDR1 SGHVS, CDR2 FQNEAQ. CDR3 length equals 15 residues. Trimming took 3 bases from V and 1 from J, leaving 12 bases between them. The CDR3 bases are TGTGCCAGCAGCTTCTTCTGGCGGCCCCAAGAGACCCAGTACTTC. This encodes CASSFFWRPQETQYF. Variable domain in full (rest from reference TRBV7-8 and TRBJ2-5): GAGVSQSPRYKVAKRGQDVALRCDPISGHVSLFWYQQALGQGPEFLTYFQNEAQLDKSGLPSDRFFAERPEGSVSTLKIQRTQQEDSAVYLCASSFFWRPQETQYFGPGTRLLVL.

At least ten counts were recorded for this clonotype. This rearrangement joins TRBV20-1 to TRBJ1-6; 9 bases line up with TRBD1. With 0 bases clipped from V and 5 bases from J, the junction kept 2 bases outside the gene matches. CDR1 is DFQATT, CDR2 SNEGSKA, per germline (reference sequence). This CDR3 region has 15 residues. CDR3 in amino acids: CSAREGTGNNSPLHF. The DNA for the CDR3 is TGCAGTGCTAGAGAAGGGACAGGGAATAATTCACCCCTCCACTTT.

This rearrangement joins TRBV5-6 to TRBJ2-1; 12 nucleotides match TRBD2. CDR1 SGHDT and CDR2 YYEEEE come from the germline V gene. This CDR3 is built from 19 residues. The V and J ends lost 4 bases and 2 bases, in that order; junction bases with no gene match: 13. CDR3 nucleotides: TGTGCCAGCAGCGAGGAACGGCGGACTAGCGGGATTGCCTACAATGAGCAGTTCTTC. It is translated as CASSEERRTSGIAYNEQFF.

CDR3 sequence reads: CASRAQGNQPQHF. CDR3 DNA: TGTGCCAGCAGGGCCCAGGGGAATCAGCCCCAGCATTTT. The chain employs TRBV6-1 and TRBJ1-5; D is perhaps TRBD1 (6 bases). Per germline, CDR1 MNHNS and CDR2 SASEGT. Between the trimmed V and J ends, which lost 6 bases and 4 bases, there was a span of 10 bases. The CDR3 is 13 residues long.

This clonotype appeared many times. CDR3 nucleotide sequence: TGTGCCAGCGACGAGGGGCTTGCGGGGGAGAAGACCCAGTACTTC. Translation gives CASDEGLAGEKTQYF. This chain links TRBV7-9 with TRBJ2-5, with 7 bases fitting TRBD2. This CDR3 comprises 15 residues. The ends lost 8 bases at V and 6 bases at J; junction bases unmatched: 15. The germline V gene encodes CDR1 SEHNR and CDR2 FQNEAQ (reference sequence).

The table lists this clonotype with many counts. V usage is TRBV2 and J usage is TRBJ2-5; 9 bases agree with TRBD2. V dropped 7 bases and J dropped 0; count of bases not matched to a gene: 3. The CDR3 consists of 14 residues. Germline V gene sequence: CDR1 SNHLY, CDR2 FYNNEI. DNA for the CDR3: TGTGCCAGCAAGCGGGAGGATTACCAAGAGACCCAGTACTTC. Residues: CASKREDYQETQYF.